This note documents a single TCR beta chain sequence. This entry is derived from a study of blood T cell repertoires in COVID-19. Study as a whole: Acute-phase and convalescent COVID-19 samples originated in the United States, Italy and Spain. Sources were T cells, B-cell-depleted T cells, or PBMCs; the material itself was cDNA or gDNA.

Assay used: immunoSEQ multiplex PCR; TCRdb lists only in-frame clones, some missing. The sample holds roughly 150,000 clones, 87% seen once. The sample taken for sequencing was peripheral blood. This sequence was found in a human donor in a cohort sampled during active COVID-19.

The CDR3 coding sequence is TGTGCCAGCTCACGCTTAGCGGGAGCCTCCTACGAGCAGTACTTC. Its translation is CASSRLAGASYEQYF. This chain links TRBV18 with TRBJ2-7; TRBD2 agrees at 9 bases. The V gene's germline CDR1 is KGHSH and CDR2 LQKENI. This CDR3 has 15 amino acids. The junction had 4 bases not matched to a gene; V was cut back by 4 bases and J by 0 bases.